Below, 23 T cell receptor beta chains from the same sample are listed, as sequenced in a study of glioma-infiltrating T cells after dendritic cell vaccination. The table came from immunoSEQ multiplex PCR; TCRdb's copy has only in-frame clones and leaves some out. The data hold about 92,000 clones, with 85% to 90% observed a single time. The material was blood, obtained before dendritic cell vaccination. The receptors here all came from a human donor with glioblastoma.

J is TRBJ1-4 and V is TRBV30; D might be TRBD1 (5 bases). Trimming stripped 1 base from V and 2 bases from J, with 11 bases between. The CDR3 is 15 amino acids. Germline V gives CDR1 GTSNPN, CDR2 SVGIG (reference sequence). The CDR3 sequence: CAWSDTGGTNEKLFF. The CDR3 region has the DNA TGTGCCTGGAGTGATACAGGTGGTACTAATGAAAAACTGTTTTTT.

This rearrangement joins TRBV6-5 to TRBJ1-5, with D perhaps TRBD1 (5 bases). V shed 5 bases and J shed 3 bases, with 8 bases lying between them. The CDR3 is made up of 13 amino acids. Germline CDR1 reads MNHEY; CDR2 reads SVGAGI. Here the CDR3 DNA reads TGTGCCAGCAGTCTGACAGCCAATCAGCCCCAGCATTTT. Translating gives CASSLTANQPQHF.

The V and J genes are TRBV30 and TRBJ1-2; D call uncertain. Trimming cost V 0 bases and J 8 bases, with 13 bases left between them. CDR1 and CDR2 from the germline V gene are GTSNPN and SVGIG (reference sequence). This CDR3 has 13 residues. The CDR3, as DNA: TGTGCCTGGAGTGTCCTAGAGGAACCGGGCTACACCTTC. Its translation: CAWSVLEEPGYTF.

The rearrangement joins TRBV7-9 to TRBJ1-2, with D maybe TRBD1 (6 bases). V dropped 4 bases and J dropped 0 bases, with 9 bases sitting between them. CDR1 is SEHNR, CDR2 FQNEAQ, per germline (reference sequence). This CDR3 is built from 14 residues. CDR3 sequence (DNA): TGTGCCAGCAGCTCGGGACAAACTAACTATGGCTACACCTTC. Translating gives CASSSGQTNYGYTF.

The DNA for the CDR3 is TGTGCCAGCTCACCACTCCGGGAACTTTACAATGAGCAGTTCTTC. Its translation is CASSPLRELYNEQFF. The chain is built from TRBV18 and TRBJ2-1; a possible D gene is TRBD2 (5 bases). CDR3 size: 15 residues. The V gene's germline CDR1 is KGHSH and CDR2 LQKENI. V gave up 1 base and J gave up 4 bases, with 11 bases separating them.

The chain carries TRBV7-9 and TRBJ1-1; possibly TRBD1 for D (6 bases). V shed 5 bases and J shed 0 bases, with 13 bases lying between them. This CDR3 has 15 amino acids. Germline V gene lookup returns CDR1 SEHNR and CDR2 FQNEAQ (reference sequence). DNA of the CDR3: TGTGCCAGCAGCCGCAGGACAGATATGAACACTGAAGCTTTCTTT. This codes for CASSRRTDMNTEAFF.

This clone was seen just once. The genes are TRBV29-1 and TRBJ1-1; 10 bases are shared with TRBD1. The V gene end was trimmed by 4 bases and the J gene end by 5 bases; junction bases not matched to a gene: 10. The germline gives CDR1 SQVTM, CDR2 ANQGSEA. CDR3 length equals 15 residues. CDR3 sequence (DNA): TGCAGCGTTGCCCTATTGGGACAGGGGAAGACTGAAGCTTTCTTT. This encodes CSVALLGQGKTEAFF.

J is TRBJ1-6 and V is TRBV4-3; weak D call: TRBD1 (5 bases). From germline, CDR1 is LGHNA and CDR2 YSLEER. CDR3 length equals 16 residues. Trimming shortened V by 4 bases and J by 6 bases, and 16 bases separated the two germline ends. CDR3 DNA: TGCGCCAGCAGCCGACATAAGGGGATTGGTAATTCACCCCTCCACTTT. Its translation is CASSRHKGIGNSPLHF.

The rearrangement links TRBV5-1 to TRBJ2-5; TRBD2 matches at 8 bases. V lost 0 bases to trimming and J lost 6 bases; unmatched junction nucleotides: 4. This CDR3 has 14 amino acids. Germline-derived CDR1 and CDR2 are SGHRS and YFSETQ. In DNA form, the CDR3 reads TGCGCCAGCAGCTTGGACGGGGGGGCACAGACCCAGTACTTC. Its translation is CASSLDGGAQTQYF.

The CDR3 DNA is TGTGCCAGCAGCCGACTAGCGGGAGGTACCTACGAGCAGTACTTC. Translation gives CASSRLAGGTYEQYF. The gene calls are TRBV28 and TRBJ2-7, with TRBD2 matching over 13 bases. The CDR3 consists of 15 residues. With 6 bases clipped from V and 2 bases from J, the junction kept 4 bases outside the gene matches. Germline V gives CDR1 MDHEN, CDR2 SYDVKM.

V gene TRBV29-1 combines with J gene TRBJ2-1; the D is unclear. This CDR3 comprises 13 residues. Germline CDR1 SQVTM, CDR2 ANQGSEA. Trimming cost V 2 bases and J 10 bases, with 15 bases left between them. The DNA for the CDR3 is TGCAGCGTTGAAAAATCCCTTCTTCGGGAGCAGTTCTTC. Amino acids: CSVEKSLLREQFF.

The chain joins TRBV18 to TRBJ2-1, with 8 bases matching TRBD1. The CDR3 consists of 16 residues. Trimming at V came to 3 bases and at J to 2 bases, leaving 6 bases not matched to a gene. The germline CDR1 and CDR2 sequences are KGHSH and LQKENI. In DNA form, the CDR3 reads TGTGCCAGCTCACCCCGGGACAGGACAGCCTACAATGAGCAGTTCTTC. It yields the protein CASSPRDRTAYNEQFF.

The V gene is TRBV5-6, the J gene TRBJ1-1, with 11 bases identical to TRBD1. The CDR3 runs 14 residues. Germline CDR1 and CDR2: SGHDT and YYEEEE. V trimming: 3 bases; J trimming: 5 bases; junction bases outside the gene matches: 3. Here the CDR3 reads CASSSDRGLTEAFF. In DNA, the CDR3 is TGTGCCAGCAGCTCGGACAGGGGGCTGACTGAAGCTTTCTTT.

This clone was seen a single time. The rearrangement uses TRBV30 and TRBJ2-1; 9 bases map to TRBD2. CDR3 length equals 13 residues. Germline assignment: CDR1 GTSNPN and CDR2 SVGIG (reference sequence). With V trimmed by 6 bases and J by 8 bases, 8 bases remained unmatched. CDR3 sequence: CACLTGTSYEQFF. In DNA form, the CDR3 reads TGTGCCTGTTTAACCGGGACTAGCTATGAGCAGTTCTTC.

Here the CDR3 DNA reads TGTGCCAGCAGTCGGACAGGGTTAAATCAGCCCCAGCATTTT. The encoded protein is CASSRTGLNQPQHF. The chain recombines TRBV6-5 with TRBJ1-5; TRBD1 aligns across 8 bases. Trimming removed 5 bases from V and 4 bases from J; junction bases left unmatched: 4. CDR3 length: 14 residues. Germline CDR1 and CDR2: MNHEY and SVGAGI.

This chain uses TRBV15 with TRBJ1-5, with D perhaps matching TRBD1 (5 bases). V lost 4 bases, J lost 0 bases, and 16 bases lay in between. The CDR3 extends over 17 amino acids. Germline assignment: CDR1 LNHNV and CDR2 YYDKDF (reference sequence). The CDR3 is CATSKVHGGFSNQPQHF. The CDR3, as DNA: TGTGCCACCAGCAAGGTCCACGGGGGGTTTAGCAATCAGCCCCAGCATTTT.

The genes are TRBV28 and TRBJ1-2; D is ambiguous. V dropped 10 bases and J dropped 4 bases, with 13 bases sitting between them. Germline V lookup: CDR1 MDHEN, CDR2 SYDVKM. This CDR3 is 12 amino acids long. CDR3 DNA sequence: TGTGCCATTTCCCCCCGGGTCTATGGCTACACCTTC. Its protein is CAISPRVYGYTF.

CDR3 nucleotide sequence: TGTGCCAGCAGCCTCCTCCGGGGGGGGCAGGGCACCGGGGAGCTGTTTTTT. Amino acid sequence: CASSLLRGGQGTGELFF. The chain has TRBV9 and TRBJ2-2; 8 bases agree with TRBD2. The junction had 12 bases not matched to a gene; V was cut back by 4 bases and J by 4 bases. The V gene's germline CDR1 is SGDLS and CDR2 YYNGEE. The CDR3 spans 17 residues.

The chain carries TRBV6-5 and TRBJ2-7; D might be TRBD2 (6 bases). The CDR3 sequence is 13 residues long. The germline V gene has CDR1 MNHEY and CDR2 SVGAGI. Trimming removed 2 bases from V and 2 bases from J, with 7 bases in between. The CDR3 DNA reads TGTGCCAGCAGTTACGGGGGGACCTACGAGCAGTACTTC. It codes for CASSYGGTYEQYF.

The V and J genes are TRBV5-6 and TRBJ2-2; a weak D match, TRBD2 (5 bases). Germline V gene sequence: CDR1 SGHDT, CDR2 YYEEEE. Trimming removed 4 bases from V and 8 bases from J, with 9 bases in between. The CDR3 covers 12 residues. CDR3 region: CASSLALGELFF. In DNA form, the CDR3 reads TGTGCCAGCAGCCTAGCATTGGGGGAGCTGTTTTTT.

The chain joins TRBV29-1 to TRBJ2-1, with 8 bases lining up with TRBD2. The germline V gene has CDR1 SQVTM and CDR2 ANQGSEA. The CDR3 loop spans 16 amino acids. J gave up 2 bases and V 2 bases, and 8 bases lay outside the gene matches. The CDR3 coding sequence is TGCAGCGTTGAACCCTTACAGCGGGAGACCTACAATGAGCAGTTCTTC. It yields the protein CSVEPLQRETYNEQFF.

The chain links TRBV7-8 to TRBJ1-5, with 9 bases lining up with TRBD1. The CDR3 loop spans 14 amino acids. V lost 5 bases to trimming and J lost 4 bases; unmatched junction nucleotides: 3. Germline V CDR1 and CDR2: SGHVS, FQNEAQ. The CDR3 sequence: CASSPGQGNQPQHF. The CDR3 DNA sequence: TGTGCCAGCAGCCCCGGACAGGGGAATCAGCCCCAGCATTTT.

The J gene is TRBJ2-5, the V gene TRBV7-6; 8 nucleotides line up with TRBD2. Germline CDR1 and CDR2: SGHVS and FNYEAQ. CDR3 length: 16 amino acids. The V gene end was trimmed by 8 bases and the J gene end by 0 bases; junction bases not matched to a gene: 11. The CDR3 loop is CASGAWGSGDQETQYF. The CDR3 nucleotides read TGTGCCAGCGGGGCCTGGGGTAGCGGGGACCAAGAGACCCAGTACTTC.